The rows below give T cell receptor beta chains drawn from one sample of a study of radiation and T cells in renal cell carcinoma. The protocol was immunoSEQ multiplex PCR, while the TCRdb copy is restricted to in-frame clones and leaves out a portion. Here the sample spans roughly 140,000 clones, about nine tenths being singletons. Material: blood, obtained from a patient whose treatment included radiotherapy and nephrectomy. All receptors derive from a woman in her 50s with renal cell carcinoma. The conserved cysteine and the conserved F or W are not part of the CDR3 here. The D gene is left open where the match is weak.

>TRBD1|TRBV9|TRBJ2-2
ASSFTGGEAGELF
>.|TRBV7-8|TRBJ1-6
ASSPRGGYSPLH
>TRBD1|TRBV6-1|TRBJ1-1
ASSERDRGRANTEAF
>.|TRBV18|TRBJ2-3
ASQGGTTDTQY
>.|TRBV29-1|TRBJ2-7
SVVVQASSYEQY
>TRBD1|TRBV7-2|TRBJ2-5
ASSQGTTGGQETQY
>.|TRBV18|TRBJ1-2
ASSPPVRDGYT
>.|TRBV11-1|TRBJ1-2
ASSFIGNYGYT
>.|TRBV10-1|TRBJ2-5
ASSDPRTDTQETQY
>.|TRBV13|TRBJ2-7
ASSFYGSYEQY
>TRBD1|TRBV5-5|TRBJ1-4
ASSLGTANEKLF
>.|TRBV27|TRBJ1-6
ASSLLGGSYNSPLH
>TRBD1|TRBV6-4|TRBJ2-7
ASSEGGVQY
>TRBD1|TRBV27|TRBJ1-4
ASGRLQGTEKLF
>.|TRBV4-1|TRBJ1-2
ASSQWENYGYT
>.|TRBV5-6|TRBJ2-7
ASSFSSPDEQY
>TRBD1|TRBV11-3|TRBJ2-1
ASSNRDRDEQF
>.|TRBV11-2|TRBJ1-2
ASSLDGLRGYGYT
>.|TRBV7-9|TRBJ2-2
ASKGTVNTGELF
>.|TRBV7-9|TRBJ1-1
ALLVGTKNTEAF
>TRBD1|TRBV27|TRBJ1-1
ASSKGQMNTEAF
>.|TRBV30|TRBJ1-2
AHRAGGVLGYT
>TRBD2|TRBV2|TRBJ2-3
ASDLAGVLTDTQY
>TRBD1|TRBV5-8|TRBJ1-5
ASSLRDRGPGPQH
>.|TRBV5-1|TRBJ1-2
ASSSTGTWGEDGYT
>TRBD1|TRBV6-5|TRBJ2-5
ASSRNRGYQETQY
>.|TRBV15|TRBJ2-5
ATSRGREETQY
>.|TRBV13|TRBJ2-1
ASSLSSTYNEQF
>.|TRBV4-2|TRBJ1-3
ASSQVPGALSGNTIY
>TRBD2|TRBV11-1|TRBJ2-3
ASSLIAGLTDTQY
>TRBD1|TRBV19|TRBJ1-3
ASSTYPGQSNLSSGNTIY
>.|TRBV5-1|TRBJ2-3
ASSLVGWTDTQY
>TRBD1|TRBV2|TRBJ1-1
ASSPRGRTEAF
>.|TRBV9|TRBJ1-2
ASSVGAWDGYT
>.|TRBV4-2|TRBJ1-1
ASSQDQGTYTEAF
>.|TRBV5-1|TRBJ2-3
ASSLERSDTQY
>TRBD1|TRBV19|TRBJ1-1
ASSRRTGVLGGTEAF
>TRBD1|TRBV4-1|TRBJ2-3
ASSQWTGSTDTQY
>.|TRBV18|TRBJ1-1
ATAGSGEAF
>.|TRBV18|TRBJ1-4
ASRTGLSGEKLF
>TRBD1|TRBV6-1|TRBJ1-5
AIRGPSQYQPQH
>.|TRBV7-9|TRBJ2-3
ASSLIGAPDTQY
>.|TRBV14|TRBJ2-2
ASSQVSTGMF
>.|TRBV30|TRBJ1-5
AWSAGTAGFNQPQH
>TRBD2|TRBV9|TRBJ2-1
ASSVEGSGGSQQF
>.|TRBV6-5|TRBJ2-7
ASSSDGGAPREQY
>.|TRBV6-6|TRBJ1-4
ASSSTRTEKLF
>TRBD2|TRBV6-5|TRBJ2-5
ASKMTSGGWETQY
>.|TRBV6-6|TRBJ2-6
ASSLAGGANVLT
>.|TRBV2|TRBJ2-7
ASSENSSYEQY
>.|TRBV2|TRBJ1-2
ASSFGQSYGYT
>.|TRBV11-3|TRBJ2-2
ASSHDGGNTGELF
>TRBD1|TRBV5-1|TRBJ2-1
ASSYGQGGNEQF
>.|TRBV6-1|TRBJ2-1
ASYRNEQF
>.|TRBV6-5|TRBJ1-1
ASARGRAMEAF
>.|TRBV19|TRBJ2-5
ASSIDPELQTQY
>.|TRBV19|TRBJ2-3
ASSKGGPTQY
>TRBD2|TRBV5-1|TRBJ2-5
ASSSTSGEETQY
>.|TRBV19|TRBJ1-5
ASSASFRDSNQPQH